At least ten counts were recorded for the clone carrying this T cell receptor (beta chain). Its specificity is not known. The cDNA was generated by 5'RACE with 10-nucleotide random UMIs. Over 160 million TCR-beta sequences, together covering 15-18 subjects, were produced by every individual sequencing run that was carried out. TCRdb passed the 5' RACE reads through MiXCR, listing each CDR3 protein once. The sample consists of 55,000 to 85,000 distinct CDR3 sequences, about 3% of them appearing once. This record belongs to a study of neurological immune-mediated disorders. Findings and limits, study-wide: The study phylogenetically grouped the repertoires of 18 of 34 multiple sclerosis patients into one related-CDR3 cluster, a possible signature. In HTLV-1-associated myelopathy, TCR clonal expansion was greatest, whereas multiple sclerosis had the least, falling below healthy controls.

The material sequenced was PBMCs. The sequence came from a woman aged 45-65 years with multiple sclerosis.

This CDR3 is CSAWDTIIPNEQFF. The CDR3 nucleotides read TGCAGTGCCTGGGACACAATTATTCCCAATGAGCAGTTCTTC. The chain employs TRBV20-1 and TRBJ2-1; TRBD1 is a possible D gene (6 bases). Germline V lookup: CDR1 DFQATT, CDR2 SNEGSKA (reference sequence). The CDR3 spans 14 residues. The V end lost 6 bases, the J end lost 6 bases, and 18 bases lay between the germline ends.